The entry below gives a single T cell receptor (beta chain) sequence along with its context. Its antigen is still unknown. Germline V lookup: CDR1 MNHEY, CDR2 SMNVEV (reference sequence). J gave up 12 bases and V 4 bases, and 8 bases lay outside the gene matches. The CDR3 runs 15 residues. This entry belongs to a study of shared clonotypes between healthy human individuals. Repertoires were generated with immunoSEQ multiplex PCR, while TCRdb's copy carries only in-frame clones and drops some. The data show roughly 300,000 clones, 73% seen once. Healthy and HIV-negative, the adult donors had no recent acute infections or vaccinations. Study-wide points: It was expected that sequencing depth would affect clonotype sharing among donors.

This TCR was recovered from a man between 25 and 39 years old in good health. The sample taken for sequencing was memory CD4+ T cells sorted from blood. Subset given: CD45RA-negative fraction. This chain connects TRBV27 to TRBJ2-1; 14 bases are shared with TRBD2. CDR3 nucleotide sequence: TGTGCCAGCAGTTCTCCGGGACTAGCGGGAGTTAGGCAGTTCTTC. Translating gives CASSSPGLAGVRQFF.